This TCR beta chain is from a study of blood T cell repertoires in COVID-19. Study details: Donors in the United States, Italy and Spain gave samples during acute or convalescent COVID-19. PBMCs, B-cell-depleted T cells, or T cells were the source of the cDNA or gDNA that made up the material.

The authors' processing: Counts of nucleated cells, estimated from reference gene primer amplification, were obtained. Method: immunoSEQ multiplex PCR; TCRdb's copy keeps in-frame clones and lacks some. V and J calls and clone size come straight from that table; D and trimming were deduced from the DNA. Among around 64,000 clones listed, approximately 91% were seen once. Germline CDR1 is MNHEY and CDR2 is SMNVEV (reference sequence). This CDR3 spans 16 amino acids. With V trimmed by 6 bases and J by 0 bases, 10 bases remained unmatched. The source of this sequence is a human donor in a cohort sampled during active COVID-19. The sequenced sample consisted of peripheral blood. The chain carries TRBV27 and TRBJ2-7; 8 nucleotides line up with TRBD1. The CDR3 region has the DNA TGTGCCAGCAGGAAGACAGGGGCCACGGCCTCCTACGAGCAGTACTTC. Amino acids: CASRKTGATASYEQYF.